This T cell receptor (beta chain) was sequenced during a study of blood T cells in healthy people across ages. The study, taken as a whole, reports: Naive T cell percentage by flow cytometry tracked strongly with beta diversity. Among T cells, TCR beta diversity per million cells dropped roughly linearly as age rose.

Together with a sample-barcoded 5' primer, a J-beta primer mix was included in a second PCR lasting roughly 6 to 12 cycles. In TCRdb, the 5' RACE reads were re-called with MiXCR into one record per CDR3 protein. The table includes approximately 760,000 distinct CDR3 sequences, approximately 25% detected once. Germline CDR1 LGHNT, CDR2 FRNRAP. Trimming pared 5 bases from V and 2 bases from J, leaving 12 bases between. The CDR3 consists of 15 residues. Remarks on this clonotype: Its specificity is unknown.

Another study also made use of these data, one on T cells of mothers and their children. That work contributes: Three mothers and their six children, all healthy Caucasians, donated.

The source material was blood. The sequence derives from a boy aged 5-17 years in good health. The rearrangement uses TRBV12-5 and TRBJ1-4; no definite D call. CDR3 DNA sequence: TGTGCTAGTGGTCATGGCCCCGCGACTAATGAAAAACTGTTTTTT. This encodes CASGHGPATNEKLFF.